This T cell receptor (beta chain) appears in the sequencing data of a study of blood T cell repertoires in COVID-19. Across the study: Donors in the United States, Italy and Spain gave samples during acute or convalescent COVID-19. PBMCs, B-cell-depleted T cells, or T cells were the source of the cDNA or gDNA that made up the material.

Original analysis: Reference gene primer amplification gave nucleated cell count estimates. TCRdb's table, derived via immunoSEQ multiplex PCR, lists solely in-frame clones and lacks some. For V, J and clone size, that table is used; D and trimming come from the DNA. The sample records about 240,000 clones, 80% to 90% being singletons. Sequencing was done on a sample of peripheral blood. This receptor was obtained from a woman in her seventies with acute or convalescent COVID-19.

CDR3 in DNA: TGTGCCAGCTCCGACAACCCTAGCACAGATACGCAGTATTTT. It yields the protein CASSDNPSTDTQYF. This chain links TRBV27 with TRBJ2-3; no clear D. V shed 8 bases and J shed 0 bases, with 12 bases lying between them. The germline CDR1 and CDR2 sequences are MNHEY and SMNVEV (reference sequence). This CDR3 spans 14 amino acids.